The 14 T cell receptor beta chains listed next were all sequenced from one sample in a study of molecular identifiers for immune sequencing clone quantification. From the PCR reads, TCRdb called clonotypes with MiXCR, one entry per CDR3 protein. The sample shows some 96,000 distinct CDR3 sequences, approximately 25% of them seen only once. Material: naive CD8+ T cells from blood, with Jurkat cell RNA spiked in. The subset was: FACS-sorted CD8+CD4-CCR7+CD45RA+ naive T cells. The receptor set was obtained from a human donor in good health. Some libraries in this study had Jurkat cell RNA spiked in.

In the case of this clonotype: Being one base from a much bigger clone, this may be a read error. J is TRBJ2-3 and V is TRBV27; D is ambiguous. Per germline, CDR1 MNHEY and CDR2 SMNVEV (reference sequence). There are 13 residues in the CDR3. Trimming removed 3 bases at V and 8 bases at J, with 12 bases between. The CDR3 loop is CASSFQETSTQYF. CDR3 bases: TGTGCCAGCAGTTTCCAGGAAACCAGTACGCAGTATTTT.

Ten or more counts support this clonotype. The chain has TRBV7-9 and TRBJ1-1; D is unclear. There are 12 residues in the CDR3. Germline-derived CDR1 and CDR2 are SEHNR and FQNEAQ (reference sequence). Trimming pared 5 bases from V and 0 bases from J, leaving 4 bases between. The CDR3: CASSTLNTEAFF. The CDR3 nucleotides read TGTGCCAGCAGCACCTTGAACACTGAAGCTTTCTTT. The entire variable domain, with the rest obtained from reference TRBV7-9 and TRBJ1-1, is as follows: DTGVSQNPRHKITKRGQNVTFRCDPISEHNRLYWYRQTLGQGPEFLTYFQNEAQLEKSRLLSDRFSAERPKGSFSTLEIQRTEQGDSAMYLCASSTLNTEAFFGQGTRLTVV.

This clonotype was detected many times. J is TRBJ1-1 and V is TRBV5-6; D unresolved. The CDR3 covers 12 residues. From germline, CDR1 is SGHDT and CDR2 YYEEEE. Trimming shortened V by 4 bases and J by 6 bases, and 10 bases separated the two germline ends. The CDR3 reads CASSLGSSEAFF. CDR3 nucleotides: TGTGCCAGCAGCCTTGGTAGCTCTGAAGCTTTCTTT.

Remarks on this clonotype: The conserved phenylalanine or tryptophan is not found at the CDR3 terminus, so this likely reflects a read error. This CDR3 reads CASSTLGTSPSEQYL. As DNA, the CDR3 is TGTGCCAGCAGCACACTTGGGACTAGTCCATCCGAGCAGTACCTC. The chain carries TRBV28 and TRBJ2-7, with 8 bases matching TRBD2. Germline V gene sequence: CDR1 MDHEN, CDR2 SYDVKM. CDR3 length: 15 amino acids. With V trimmed by 6 bases and J by 6 bases, 13 bases remained unmatched.

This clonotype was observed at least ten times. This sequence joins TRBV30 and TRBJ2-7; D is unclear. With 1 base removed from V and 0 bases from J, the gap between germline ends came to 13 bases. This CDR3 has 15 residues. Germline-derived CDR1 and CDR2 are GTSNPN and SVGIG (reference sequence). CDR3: CAWSAPPTSSYEQYF. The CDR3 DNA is TGTGCCTGGAGTGCCCCACCTACGAGCTCCTACGAGCAGTACTTC.

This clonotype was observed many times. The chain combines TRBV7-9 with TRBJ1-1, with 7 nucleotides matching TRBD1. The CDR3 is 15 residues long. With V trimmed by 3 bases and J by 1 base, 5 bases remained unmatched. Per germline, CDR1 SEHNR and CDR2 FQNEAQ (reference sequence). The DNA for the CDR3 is TGTGCCAGCAGCTTCCGACAGGGCTCGAACACTGAAGCTTTCTTT. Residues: CASSFRQGSNTEAFF. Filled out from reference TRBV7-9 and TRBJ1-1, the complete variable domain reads DTGVSQNPRHKITKRGQNVTFRCDPISEHNRLYWYRQTLGQGPEFLTYFQNEAQLEKSRLLSDRFSAERPKGSFSTLEIQRTEQGDSAMYLCASSFRQGSNTEAFFGQGTRLTVV.

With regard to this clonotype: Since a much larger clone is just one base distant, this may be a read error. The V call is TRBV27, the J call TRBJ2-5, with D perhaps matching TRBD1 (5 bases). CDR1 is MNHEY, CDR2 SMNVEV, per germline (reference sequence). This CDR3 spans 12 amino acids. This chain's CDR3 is CASSDNHETQYF. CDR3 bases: TGTGCCAGCTCGGACAACCACGAGACCCAGTACTTC.

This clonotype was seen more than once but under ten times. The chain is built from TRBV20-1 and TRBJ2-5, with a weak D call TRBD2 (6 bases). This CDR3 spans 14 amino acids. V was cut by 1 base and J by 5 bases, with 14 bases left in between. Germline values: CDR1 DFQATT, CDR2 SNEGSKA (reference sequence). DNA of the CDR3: TGCAGTGCTAGAGGGTCACGCGGGGTGGAGACCCAGTACTTC. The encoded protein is CSARGSRGVETQYF.

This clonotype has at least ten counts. The CDR3 region is CASSQDGGQAYEQYF. In DNA form, the CDR3 reads TGCGCCAGCAGCCAAGATGGCGGGCAAGCCTACGAGCAGTACTTC. The chain joins TRBV4-3 to TRBJ2-7, with D possibly being TRBD2 (5 bases). The CDR3 runs to 15 residues. Deletions cut 0 bases from V and 2 bases from J, with 11 bases between. Germline V lookup: CDR1 LGHNA, CDR2 YSLEER.

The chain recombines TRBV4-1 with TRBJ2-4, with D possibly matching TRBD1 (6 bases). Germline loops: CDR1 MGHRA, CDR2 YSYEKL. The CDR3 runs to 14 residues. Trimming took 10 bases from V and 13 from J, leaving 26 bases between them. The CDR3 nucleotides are TGCGCCACCACCCGCCGACAGGTAGAGGGCATCCAGTACTTC. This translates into CATTRRQVEGIQYF.

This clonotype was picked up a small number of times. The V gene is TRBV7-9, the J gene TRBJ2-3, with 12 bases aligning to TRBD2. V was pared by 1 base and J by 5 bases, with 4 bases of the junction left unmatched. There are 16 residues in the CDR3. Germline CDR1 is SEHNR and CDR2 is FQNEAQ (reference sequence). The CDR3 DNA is TGTGCCAGCAGCTTAGGACTAGCGGGAGAGGGAGATACGCAGTATTTT. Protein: CASSLGLAGEGDTQYF.

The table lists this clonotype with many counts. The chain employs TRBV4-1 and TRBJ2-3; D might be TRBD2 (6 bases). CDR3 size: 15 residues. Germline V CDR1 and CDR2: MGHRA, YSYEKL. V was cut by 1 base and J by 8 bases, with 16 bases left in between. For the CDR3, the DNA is TGCGCCAGCAGCCAAGGGAGCGGGCCATTAGGTACGCAGTATTTT. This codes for CASSQGSGPLGTQYF.

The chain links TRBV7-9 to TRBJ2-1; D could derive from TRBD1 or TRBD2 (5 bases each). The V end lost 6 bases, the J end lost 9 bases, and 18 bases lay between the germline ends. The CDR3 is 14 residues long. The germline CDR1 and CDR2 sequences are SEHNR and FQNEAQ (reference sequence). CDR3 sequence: CASSFLGRDREQFF. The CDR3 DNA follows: TGTGCCAGCAGTTTCTTAGGACGGGACCGTGAGCAGTTCTTC.

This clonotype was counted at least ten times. The CDR3 bases are TGCAGCGTTATCCCGAGGGCTAGCGGGGGCACAGATACGCAGTATTTT. Its protein is CSVIPRASGGTDTQYF. This sequence joins TRBV29-1 and TRBJ2-3; TRBD2 aligns across 9 bases. The CDR3 loop spans 16 amino acids. CDR1 and CDR2 from the germline V gene are SQVTM and ANQGSEA. Germline trimming cut 5 bases from V and 1 base from J; bases unmatched to any gene: 10.